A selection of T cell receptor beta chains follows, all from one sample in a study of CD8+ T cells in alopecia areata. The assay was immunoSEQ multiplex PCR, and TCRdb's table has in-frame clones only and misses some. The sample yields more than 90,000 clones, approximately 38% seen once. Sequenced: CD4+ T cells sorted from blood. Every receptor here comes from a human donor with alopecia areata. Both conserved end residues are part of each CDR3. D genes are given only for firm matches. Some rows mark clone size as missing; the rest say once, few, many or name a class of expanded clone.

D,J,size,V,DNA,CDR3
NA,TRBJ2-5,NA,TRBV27,TGTGCCAGCAGTTTCGGGGTCCAAGAGACCCAGTACTTC,CASSFGVQETQYF
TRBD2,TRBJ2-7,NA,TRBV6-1,TGTGCCAGCAGTGAGGGGACTAGCTACGCCCACGAGCAGTACTTC,CASSEGTSYAHEQYF
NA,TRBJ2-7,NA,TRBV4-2,TGTGCCAGCGGACCCTCAGGGGGGACCTACGAGCAGTACTTC,CASGPSGGTYEQYF
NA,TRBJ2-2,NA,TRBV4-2,TGTGCCAGCAGCCAAGAAGGGGGGACAAGGATGGACGGGGAGCTGTTTTTT,CASSQEGGTRMDGELFF
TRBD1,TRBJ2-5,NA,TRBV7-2,TGTGCCAGCAGCCGGGACAGGGAAGAGACCCAGTACTTC,CASSRDREETQYF
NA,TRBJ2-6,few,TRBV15,TGTGCCACCAGCAGAGAAAAAGGGTTATCTGGGGCCAACGTCCTGACTTTC,CATSREKGLSGANVLTF
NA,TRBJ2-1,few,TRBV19,TGTGCCAGCACAAGCTCCTACAATGAGCAGTTCTTC,CASTSSYNEQFF
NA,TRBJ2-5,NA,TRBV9,TGTGCCAGCAGCGTAGGGGCTAGCGAGATACAAGAGACCCAGTACTTC,CASSVGASEIQETQYF
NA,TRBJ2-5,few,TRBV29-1,TGCAGCGTTGAAGGGGGGACGGCAAACAGGCGGCAAGAGACCCAGTACTTC,CSVEGGTANRRQETQYF
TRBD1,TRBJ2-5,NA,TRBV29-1,TGCAGCGTAGGCCGGGACAGGGGAGAGACCCAGTACTTC,CSVGRDRGETQYF
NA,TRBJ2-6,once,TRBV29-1,TGCAGCGTTGTTACAGGGTTGGTCGCTGGGGCCAACGTCCTGACTTTC,CSVVTGLVAGANVLTF
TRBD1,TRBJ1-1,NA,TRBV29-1,TGCAGCGCGGCGACAGGGGGAGATACTGAAGCTTTCTTT,CSAATGGDTEAFF
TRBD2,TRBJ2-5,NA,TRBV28,TGTGCCAGCAGTCTGTGGACTAGCGGGCGGGAGACCCAGTACTTC,CASSLWTSGRETQYF
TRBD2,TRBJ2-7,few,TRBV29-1,TGCAGCGCAGGGACTAGCGGGCGCTCCTACGAGCAGTACTTC,CSAGTSGRSYEQYF
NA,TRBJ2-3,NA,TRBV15,TGTGCCACCAGCAGAGGACTCTTTCAAGGGGGCACAGATACGCAGTATTTT,CATSRGLFQGGTDTQYF
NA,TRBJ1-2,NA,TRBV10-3,TGTGCCATCAGTTCAGGGGAAGGCTACACCTTC,CAISSGEGYTF
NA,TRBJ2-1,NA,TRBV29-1,TGCAGCAAGTGCGAGGGGACCCTTTACAATGAGCAGTTCTTC,CSKCEGTLYNEQFF
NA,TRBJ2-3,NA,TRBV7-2,TGTGCCAGCAGCCCCCGTTGGGGGAGCACAGATACGCAGTATTTT,CASSPRWGSTDTQYF
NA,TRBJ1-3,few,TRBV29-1,TGCAGCGTGGGGGTCACGGGAAACACCATATATTTT,CSVGVTGNTIYF
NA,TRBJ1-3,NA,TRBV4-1,TGCGCCAGCAGCCGGGCCGGGACATCCAGCAACACCATATATTTT,CASSRAGTSSNTIYF
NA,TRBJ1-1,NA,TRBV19,TGTGCCAGTAGTACCCGCAGCCTCCGCTTCATGAACACTGAAGCTTTCTTT,CASSTRSLRFMNTEAFF
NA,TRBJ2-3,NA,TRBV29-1,TGCAGCGTTGAACGATCAACAGATACGCAGTATTTT,CSVERSTDTQYF
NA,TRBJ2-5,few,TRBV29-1,TGCAGCGCCAGGAGGGCCAGAGTCCAAGAGACCCAGTACTTC,CSARRARVQETQYF
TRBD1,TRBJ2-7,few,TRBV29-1,TGCAGCGTAGGAGGAAGGGGGCTTTACGAGCAGTACTTC,CSVGGRGLYEQYF
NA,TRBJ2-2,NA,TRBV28,TGTGCCAGCACCCTACGAACCGGGGAGCTGTTTTTT,CASTLRTGELFF
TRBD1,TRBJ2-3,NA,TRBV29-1,TGCAGCATACGGACAGGGGGCACAGATACGCAGTATTTT,CSIRTGGTDTQYF
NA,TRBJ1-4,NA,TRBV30,TGTGCCTGGAGTGTCGGAGGGAATGAAAAACTGTTTTTT,CAWSVGGNEKLFF
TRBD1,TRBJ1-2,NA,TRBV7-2,TGTGCCAGCAGCTCCCGGACAGGAGACTATGGCTACACCTTC,CASSSRTGDYGYTF
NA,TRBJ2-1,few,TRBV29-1,TGCAGCGTTGAAAACAGCCGAAACAATGAGCAGTTCTTC,CSVENSRNNEQFF
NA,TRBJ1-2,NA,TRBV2,TGTGCCAGCAGGGACAGTGGAGGAGGAACCTATGGCTACACCTTC,CASRDSGGGTYGYTF
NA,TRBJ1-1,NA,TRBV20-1,TGCAGTGCTAGAGATCGTTATGCTTTCTTT,CSARDRYAFF
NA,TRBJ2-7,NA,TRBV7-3,TGTGCCAGCAGCTTAGCGAAATCCGACGAGCAGTACTTC,CASSLAKSDEQYF
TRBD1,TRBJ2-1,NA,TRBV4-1,TGCGCCAGCAGCCGGTACGGGACAGAGGCAAATGAGCAGTTCTTC,CASSRYGTEANEQFF
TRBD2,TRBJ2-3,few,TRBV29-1,TGCAGCGTTGAACGACTAGCGGGGAGGTCAGATACGCAGTATTTT,CSVERLAGRSDTQYF
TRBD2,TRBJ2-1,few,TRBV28,TGTGCCAGCGGGGGGGCCTACAATGAGCAGTTCTTC,CASGGAYNEQFF
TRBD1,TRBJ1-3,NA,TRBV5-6,TGTGCCAGCAGCTTCGGGACAGGGTACGGAAACACCATATATTTT,CASSFGTGYGNTIYF
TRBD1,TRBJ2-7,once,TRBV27,TGTGCCAGCAGTTTAGAGGGGGCGGTAGGTCAGCAGTACTTC,CASSLEGAVGQQYF
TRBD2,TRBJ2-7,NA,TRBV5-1,TGCGCCAGCAGCCCCGGGACTAGCGGTACCTACGAGCAGTACTTC,CASSPGTSGTYEQYF
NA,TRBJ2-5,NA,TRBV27,TGTGCCAGCAGTTTATCAGGCAGCTTTCAAGAGACCCAGTACTTC,CASSLSGSFQETQYF
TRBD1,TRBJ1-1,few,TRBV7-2,TGTGCCAGCAGCGTCCGGGACAGGGGCACTGAAGCTTTCTTT,CASSVRDRGTEAFF
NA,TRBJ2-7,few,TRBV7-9,TGTGCCAGCAGCTTAGGAGCTCCGGCGGGCTCAGCTTACGAGCAGTACTTC,CASSLGAPAGSAYEQYF
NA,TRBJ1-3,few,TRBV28,TGTGCCAGCAGTTTCCTTCTCCAGTTTCCGTTCCAGGGAACTGGAAACACCATATATTTT,CASSFLLQFPFQGTGNTIYF
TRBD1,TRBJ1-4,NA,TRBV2,TGTGCCAGCCAATCCCGGGACAGAGATGAAAAACTGTTTTTT,CASQSRDRDEKLFF